This T cell receptor (beta chain) was identified in a study of blood T cell repertoires in COVID-19. Study-level information: Acute-phase and convalescent COVID-19 samples originated in the United States, Italy and Spain. From T cells, B-cell-depleted T cells, or PBMCs came the material, which was cDNA or gDNA.

This clone has only a few counts. CDR3 size: 15 residues. Per germline, CDR1 SGDLS and CDR2 YYNGEE. The trim removed 4 bases at V and 1 base at J, leaving 1 base unmatched. The authors' processing: Estimation of nucleated cell counts was performed using reference gene primer amplification. Data came from immunoSEQ multiplex PCR; TCRdb stores just in-frame clones and leaves some out. D and trimming come from the DNA, and the V and J calls and clone size come from that table. Seen here are approximately 120,000 clones, about 85% observed once, and the top ten hold roughly 6.7%. V and J are TRBV9 and TRBJ2-2, with 10 bases fitting TRBD2. The sample was peripheral blood. The source of this sequence is a man older than 75 with active or convalescent COVID-19. The CDR3 sequence: CASSRTSGNTGELFF. The DNA of the CDR3 is TGTGCCAGCAGCAGGACTAGCGGGAACACCGGGGAGCTGTTTTTT. Drawing the rest from reference TRBV9 and TRBJ2-2, the complete variable domain is DSGVTQTPKHLITATGQRVTLRCSPRSGDLSVYWYQQSLDQGLQFLIQYYNGEERAKGNILERFSAQQFPDLHSELNLSSLELGDSALYFCASSRTSGNTGELFFGEGSRLTVL.